The subject of this entry is one T cell receptor beta chain. The target antigen is unknown. Unique molecular identifiers were used to barcode this TCRbeta library. TCRdb used MiXCR to reprocess the PCR reads, holding one entry per CDR3 protein. The data show about a million distinct CDR3 sequences, 25% to 30% seen once. The data stem from a study of T-cell reconstitution after alpha-beta-depleted transplantation in children. Study observations and caveats: Once a year had passed after transplant, T-cell counts and diversity came mostly from newly produced T cells. Some patients' high day-60 TCRbeta diversity was attributed to recipient cells surviving conditioning. Several hundred expanded graft clones reportedly were the source of alpha-beta T cells about two months after transplant.

Germline values: CDR1 DFQATT, CDR2 SNEGSKA (reference sequence). This CDR3 is 13 amino acids long. Trimming removed 6 bases from V and 0 bases from J, with 11 bases in between. This specimen was PBMCs, mostly from graft donor cells, taken 360 days after TCRalphabeta/CD19-depleted stem cell transplant. This sequence was found in a boy under two years old who had a stem cell transplant for SCID, so the T cells may come from the graft donor. The chain joins TRBV20-1 to TRBJ1-1; D gene unclear. CDR3 DNA sequence: TGCAGTGCGGGCAGCAGAATGAACACTGAAGCTTTCTTT. Amino acids: CSAGSRMNTEAFF.